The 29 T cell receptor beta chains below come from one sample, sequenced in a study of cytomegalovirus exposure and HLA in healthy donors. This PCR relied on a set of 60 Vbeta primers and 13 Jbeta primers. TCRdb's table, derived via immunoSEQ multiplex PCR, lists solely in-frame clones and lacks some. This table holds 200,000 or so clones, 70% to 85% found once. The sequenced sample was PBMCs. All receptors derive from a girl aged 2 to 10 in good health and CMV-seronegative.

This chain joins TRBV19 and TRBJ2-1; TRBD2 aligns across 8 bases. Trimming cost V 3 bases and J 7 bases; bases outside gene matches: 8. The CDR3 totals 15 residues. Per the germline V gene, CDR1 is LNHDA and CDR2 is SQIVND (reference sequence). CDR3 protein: CASSMASGSSNEQFF. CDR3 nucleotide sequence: TGTGCCAGTAGTATGGCCAGCGGGAGTAGTAATGAGCAGTTCTTC. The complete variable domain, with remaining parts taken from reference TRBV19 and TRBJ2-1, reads DGGITQSPKYLFRKEGQNVTLSCEQNLNHDAMYWYRQDPGQGLRLIYYSQIVNDFQKGDIAEGYSVSREKKESFPLTVTSAQKNPTAFYLCASSMASGSSNEQFFGPGTRLTVL.

CDR3 in amino acids: CATLGTDRVRSPLHF. In DNA form, the CDR3 reads TGTGCCACCTTGGGTACAGACAGGGTACGATCACCCCTCCACTTT. The V call is TRBV6-6, the J call TRBJ1-6, with TRBD1 matching 7 bases. The CDR3 has 15 residues. CDR1 MNHNY and CDR2 SVGAGI come from the germline V gene (reference sequence). The V segment lost 10 bases and the J segment 10 bases; nucleotides outside the gene matches: 16.

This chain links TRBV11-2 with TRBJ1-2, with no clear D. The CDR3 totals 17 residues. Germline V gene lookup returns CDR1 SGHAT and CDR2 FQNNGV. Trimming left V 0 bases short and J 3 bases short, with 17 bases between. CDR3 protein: CASSLEWRRRSHYGYTF. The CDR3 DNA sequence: TGTGCCAGCAGCTTAGAGTGGCGTCGGAGGTCCCACTATGGCTACACCTTC.

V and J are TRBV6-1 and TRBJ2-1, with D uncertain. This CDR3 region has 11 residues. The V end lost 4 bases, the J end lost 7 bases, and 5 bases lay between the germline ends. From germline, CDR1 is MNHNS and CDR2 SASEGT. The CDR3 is CASSGDNEQFF. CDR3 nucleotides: TGTGCCAGCAGTGGAGATAATGAGCAGTTCTTC.

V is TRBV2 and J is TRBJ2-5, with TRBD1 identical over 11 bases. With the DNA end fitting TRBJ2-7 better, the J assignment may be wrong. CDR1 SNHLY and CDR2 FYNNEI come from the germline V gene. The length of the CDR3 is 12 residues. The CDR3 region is CASGTGGYEQYF. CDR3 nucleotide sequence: TGTGCCAGCGGGACAGGGGGCTACGAGCAGTACTTC.

CDR3 nucleotide sequence: TGTGCCACCAGCAGAGGTGGAGGGTTTGATTCACCCCTCCACTTT. This sequence encodes CATSRGGGFDSPLHF. The chain joins TRBV15 to TRBJ1-6, with D unclear. The germline V gene encodes CDR1 LNHNV and CDR2 YYDKDF (reference sequence). The CDR3 loop spans 15 amino acids. V was shortened by 1 base and J by 8 bases, with 12 bases between the two germline ends.

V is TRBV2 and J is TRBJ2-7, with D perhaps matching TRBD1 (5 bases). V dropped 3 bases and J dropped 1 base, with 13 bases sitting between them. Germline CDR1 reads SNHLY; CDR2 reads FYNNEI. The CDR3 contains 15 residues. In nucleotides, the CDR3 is TGTGCCAGCAGTGAGAAGACAGAGGCTTCCTACGAGCAGTACTTC. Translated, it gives CASSEKTEASYEQYF.

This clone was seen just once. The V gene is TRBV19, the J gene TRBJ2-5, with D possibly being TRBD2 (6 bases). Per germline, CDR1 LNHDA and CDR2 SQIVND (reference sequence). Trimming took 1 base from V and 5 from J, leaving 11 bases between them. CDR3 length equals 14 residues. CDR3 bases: TGTGCCAGTAGTATAGCCGGAGGGGTTGAGACCCAGTACTTC. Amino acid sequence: CASSIAGGVETQYF.

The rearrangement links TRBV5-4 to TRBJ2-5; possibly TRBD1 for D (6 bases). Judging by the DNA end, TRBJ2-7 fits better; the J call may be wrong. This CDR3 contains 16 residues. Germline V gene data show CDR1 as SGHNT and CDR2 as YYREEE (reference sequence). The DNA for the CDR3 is TGTGCCAGCATGTTCTCTCCCGGGACACTCTCCTACGAGCAGTACTTC. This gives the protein CASMFSPGTLSYEQYF.

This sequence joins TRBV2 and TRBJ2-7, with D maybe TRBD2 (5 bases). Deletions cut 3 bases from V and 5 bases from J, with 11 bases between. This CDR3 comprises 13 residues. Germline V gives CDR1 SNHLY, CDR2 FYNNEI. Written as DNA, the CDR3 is TGTGCCAGCAGTGAGGACTTTTCAGACGAGCAGTACTTC. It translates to CASSEDFSDEQYF.

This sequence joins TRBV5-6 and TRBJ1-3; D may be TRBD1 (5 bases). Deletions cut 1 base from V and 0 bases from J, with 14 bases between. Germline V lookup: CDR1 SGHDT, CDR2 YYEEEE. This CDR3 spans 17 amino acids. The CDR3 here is CASSLTGFHVSGNTIYF. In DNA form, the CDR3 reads TGTGCCAGCAGCTTGACAGGTTTCCATGTCTCTGGAAACACCATATATTTT.

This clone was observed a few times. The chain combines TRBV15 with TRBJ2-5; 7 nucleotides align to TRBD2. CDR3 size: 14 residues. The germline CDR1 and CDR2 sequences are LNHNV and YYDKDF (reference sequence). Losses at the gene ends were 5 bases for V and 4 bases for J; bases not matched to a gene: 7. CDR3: CATSVVGGTETQYF. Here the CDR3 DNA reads TGTGCCACCAGCGTGGTCGGGGGGACAGAGACCCAGTACTTC. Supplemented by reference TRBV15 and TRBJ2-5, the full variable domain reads DAMVIQNPRYQVTQFGKPVTLSCSQTLNHNVMYWYQQKSSQAPKLLFHYYDKDFNNEADTPDNFQSRRPNTSFCFLDIRSPGLGDTAMYLCATSVVGGTETQYFGPGTRLLVL.

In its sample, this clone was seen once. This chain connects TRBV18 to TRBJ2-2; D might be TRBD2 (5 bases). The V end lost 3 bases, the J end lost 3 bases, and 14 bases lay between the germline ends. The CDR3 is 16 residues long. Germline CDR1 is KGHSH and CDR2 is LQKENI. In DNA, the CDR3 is TGTGCCAGCTCACCGCCGGGATTTCGCGACACCGGGGAGCTGTTTTTT. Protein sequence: CASSPPGFRDTGELFF.

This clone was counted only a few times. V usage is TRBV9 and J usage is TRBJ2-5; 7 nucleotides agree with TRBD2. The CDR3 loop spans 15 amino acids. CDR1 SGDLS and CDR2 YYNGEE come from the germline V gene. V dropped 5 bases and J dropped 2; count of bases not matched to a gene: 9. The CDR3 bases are TGTGCCAGCAGGGGCAGCGGGGCTTTACAAGAGACCCAGTACTTC. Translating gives CASRGSGALQETQYF.

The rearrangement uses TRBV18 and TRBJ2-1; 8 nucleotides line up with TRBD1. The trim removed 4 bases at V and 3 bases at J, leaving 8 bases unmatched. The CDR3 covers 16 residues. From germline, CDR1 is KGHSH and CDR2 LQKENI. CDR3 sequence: CASSRNGQGGYNEQFF. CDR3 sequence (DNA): TGTGCCAGCTCACGAAACGGACAGGGAGGCTACAATGAGCAGTTCTTC.

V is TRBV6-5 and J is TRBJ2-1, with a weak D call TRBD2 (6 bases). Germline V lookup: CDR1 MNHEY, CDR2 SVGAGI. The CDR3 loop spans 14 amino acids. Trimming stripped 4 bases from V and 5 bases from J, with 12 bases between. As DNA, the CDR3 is TGTGCCAGCAGTTTCCTTGGGGGGAACAATGAGCAGTTCTTC. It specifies CASSFLGGNNEQFF.

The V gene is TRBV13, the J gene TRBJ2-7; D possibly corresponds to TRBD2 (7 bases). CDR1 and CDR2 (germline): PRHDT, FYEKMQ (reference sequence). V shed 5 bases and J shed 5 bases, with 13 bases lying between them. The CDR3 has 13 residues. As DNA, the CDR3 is TGTGCCAGCAGCGAGGGGGGGGGAAACGAGCAGTACTTC. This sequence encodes CASSEGGGNEQYF.

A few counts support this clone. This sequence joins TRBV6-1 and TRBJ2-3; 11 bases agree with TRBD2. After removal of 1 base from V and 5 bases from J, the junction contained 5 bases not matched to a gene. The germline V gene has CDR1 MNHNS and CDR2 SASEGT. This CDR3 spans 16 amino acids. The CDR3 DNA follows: TGTGCCAGCAGTGAAGGGGGGACTAGCGGTAAAGATACGCAGTATTTT. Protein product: CASSEGGTSGKDTQYF.

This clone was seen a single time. The CDR3 DNA reads TGTGCCAGCAGCCAACTAGCGGGGAGGGGGCCCAATGAGCAGTTCTTC. Translating gives CASSQLAGRGPNEQFF. The rearrangement links TRBV5-6 to TRBJ2-1; 10 positions agree with TRBD2. Trimming removed 4 bases from V and 6 bases from J; junction bases left unmatched: 10. Germline V gene data show CDR1 as SGHDT and CDR2 as YYEEEE. The CDR3 has 16 amino acids.

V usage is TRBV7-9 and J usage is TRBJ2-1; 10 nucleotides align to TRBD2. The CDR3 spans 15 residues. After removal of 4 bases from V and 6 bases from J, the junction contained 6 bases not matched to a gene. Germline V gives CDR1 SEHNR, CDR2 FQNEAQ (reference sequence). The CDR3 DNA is TGTGCCAGCAGCTCCCTAGCGGGGGTACTCAATGAGCAGTTCTTC. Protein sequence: CASSSLAGVLNEQFF.

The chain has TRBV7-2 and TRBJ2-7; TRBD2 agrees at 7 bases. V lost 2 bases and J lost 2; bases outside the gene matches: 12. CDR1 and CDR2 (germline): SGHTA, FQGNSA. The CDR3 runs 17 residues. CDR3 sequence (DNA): TGTGCCAGCAGCTTATCTGGTTGGGCTAGCGGTCCCTACGAGCAGTACTTC. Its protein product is CASSLSGWASGPYEQYF. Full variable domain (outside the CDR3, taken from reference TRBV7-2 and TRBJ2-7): GAGVSQSPSNKVTEKGKDVELRCDPISGHTALYWYRQSLGQGLEFLIYFQGNSAPDKSGLPSDRFSAERTGGSVSTLTIQRTQQEDSAVYLCASSLSGWASGPYEQYFGPGTRLTVT.

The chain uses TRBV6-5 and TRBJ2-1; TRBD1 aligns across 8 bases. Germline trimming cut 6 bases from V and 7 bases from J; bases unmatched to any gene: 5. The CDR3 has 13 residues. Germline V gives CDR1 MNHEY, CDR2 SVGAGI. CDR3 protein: CASRQGAGNEQFF. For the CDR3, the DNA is TGTGCCAGCAGGCAGGGGGCGGGGAATGAGCAGTTCTTC.

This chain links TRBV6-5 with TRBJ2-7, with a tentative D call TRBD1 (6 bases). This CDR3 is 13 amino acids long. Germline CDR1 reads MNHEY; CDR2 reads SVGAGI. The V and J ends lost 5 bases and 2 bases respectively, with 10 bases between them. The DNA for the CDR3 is TGTGCCAGCAGTCAGGGACAAGCCTACGAGCAGTACTTC. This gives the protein CASSQGQAYEQYF.

CDR3 region: CASRASGAPIQYF. As DNA, the CDR3 is TGTGCCAGCAGGGCTAGCGGGGCCCCGATTCAGTACTTC. The J gene is TRBJ2-4, the V gene TRBV6-5, with TRBD2 identical over 9 bases. V dropped 6 bases and J dropped 10; count of bases not matched to a gene: 7. Germline V gene data show CDR1 as MNHEY and CDR2 as SVGAGI. This CDR3 contains 13 residues.

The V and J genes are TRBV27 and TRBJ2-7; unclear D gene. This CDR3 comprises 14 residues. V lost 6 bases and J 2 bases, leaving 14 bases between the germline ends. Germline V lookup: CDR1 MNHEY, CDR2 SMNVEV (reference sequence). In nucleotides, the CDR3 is TGTGCCAGCAGCGATACAAAGTCCCCCTACGAGCAGTACTTC. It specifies CASSDTKSPYEQYF.

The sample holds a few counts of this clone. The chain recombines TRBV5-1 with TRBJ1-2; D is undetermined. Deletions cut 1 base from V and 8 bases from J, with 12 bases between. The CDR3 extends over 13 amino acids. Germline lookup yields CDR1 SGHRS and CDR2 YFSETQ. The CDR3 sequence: CASSLFLGQGYTF. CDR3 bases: TGCGCCAGCAGCTTGTTTCTGGGCCAGGGCTACACCTTC.

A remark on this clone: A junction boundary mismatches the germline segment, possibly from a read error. The CDR3 protein is CSSSYTGTEAFF. The CDR3 nucleotides read TGTTCCAGCAGCTATACCGGCACTGAAGCTTTCTTT. The chain employs TRBV7-9 and TRBJ1-1; D is undetermined. Germline assignment: CDR1 SEHNR and CDR2 FQNEAQ (reference sequence). The CDR3 runs 12 residues.

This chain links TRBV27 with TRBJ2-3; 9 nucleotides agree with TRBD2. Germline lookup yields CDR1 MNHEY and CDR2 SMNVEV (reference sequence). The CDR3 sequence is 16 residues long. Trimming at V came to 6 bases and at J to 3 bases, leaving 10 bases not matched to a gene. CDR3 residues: CASSLREGEGTDTQYF. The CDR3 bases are TGTGCCAGCAGCCTGCGGGAGGGTGAGGGAACAGATACGCAGTATTTT.

The CDR3 bases are TGTGCCAGCAGCTGGGGACTAGCGCTGAACACCGGGGAGCTGTTTTTT. Protein: CASSWGLALNTGELFF. This sequence joins TRBV5-4 and TRBJ2-2; TRBD2 aligns across 10 bases. The CDR3 is 16 amino acids. With 3 bases clipped from V and 1 base from J, the junction kept 3 bases outside the gene matches. Germline V gene data show CDR1 as SGHNT and CDR2 as YYREEE (reference sequence).